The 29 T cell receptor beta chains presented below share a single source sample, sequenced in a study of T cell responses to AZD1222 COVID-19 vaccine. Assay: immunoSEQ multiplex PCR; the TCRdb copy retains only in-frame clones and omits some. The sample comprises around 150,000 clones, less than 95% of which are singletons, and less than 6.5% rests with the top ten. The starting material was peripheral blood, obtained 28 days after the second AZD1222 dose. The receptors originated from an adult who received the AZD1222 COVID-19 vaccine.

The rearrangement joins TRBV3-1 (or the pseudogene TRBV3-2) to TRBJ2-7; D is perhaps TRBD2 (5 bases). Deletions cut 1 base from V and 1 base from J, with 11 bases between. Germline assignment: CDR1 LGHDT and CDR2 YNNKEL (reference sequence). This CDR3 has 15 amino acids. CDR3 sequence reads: CASSQVGRRSYEQYF. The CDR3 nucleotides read TGTGCCAGCAGCCAAGTTGGCCGGAGGTCCTACGAGCAGTACTTC.

This CDR3 reads CASSTDRVGEQYF. CDR3 in DNA: TGTGCCAGTAGTACAGACAGGGTGGGCGAGCAGTACTTC. The V and J genes are TRBV19 and TRBJ2-7, with 7 bases identical to TRBD1. Per the germline V gene, CDR1 is LNHDA and CDR2 is SQIVND (reference sequence). J was trimmed by 6 bases and V by 4 bases; bases with no gene match: 6. The CDR3 covers 13 residues.

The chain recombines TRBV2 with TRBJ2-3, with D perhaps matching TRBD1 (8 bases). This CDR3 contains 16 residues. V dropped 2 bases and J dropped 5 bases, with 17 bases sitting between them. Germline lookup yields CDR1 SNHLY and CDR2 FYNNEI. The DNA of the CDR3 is TGTGCCAGCAGTGAAAGGGGGGGGACAGGTATAGATACGCAGTATTTT. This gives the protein CASSERGGTGIDTQYF.

CDR3 DNA sequence: TGTGCCAGCAGGCCGCCGGCACAGCCCCAGCATTTT. It encodes CASRPPAQPQHF. V is TRBV28 and J is TRBJ1-5; the D is unclear. Germline CDR1 MDHEN, CDR2 SYDVKM. Trimming removed 6 bases at V and 7 bases at J, with 10 bases between. The CDR3 totals 12 residues.

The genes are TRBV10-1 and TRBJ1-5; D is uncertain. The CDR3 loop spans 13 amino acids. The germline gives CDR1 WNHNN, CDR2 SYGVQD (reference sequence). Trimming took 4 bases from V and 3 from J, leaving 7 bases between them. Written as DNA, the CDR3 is TGCGCCAGCAGTGGTGGCAACAATCAGCCCCAGCATTTT. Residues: CASSGGNNQPQHF.

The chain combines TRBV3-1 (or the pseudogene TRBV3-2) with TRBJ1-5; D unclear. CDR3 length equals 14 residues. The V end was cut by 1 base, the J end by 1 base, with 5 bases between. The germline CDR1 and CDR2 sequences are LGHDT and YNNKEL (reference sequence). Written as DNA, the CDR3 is TGTGCCAGCAGCCAAGCTGAAAGCAATCAGCCCCAGCATTTT. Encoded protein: CASSQAESNQPQHF.

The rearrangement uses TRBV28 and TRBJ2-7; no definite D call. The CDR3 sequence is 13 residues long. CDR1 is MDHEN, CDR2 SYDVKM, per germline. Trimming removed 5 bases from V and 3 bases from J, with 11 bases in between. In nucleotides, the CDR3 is TGTGCCAGCAGTCAGGACGGCTACTACGAGCAGTACTTC. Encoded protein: CASSQDGYYEQYF.

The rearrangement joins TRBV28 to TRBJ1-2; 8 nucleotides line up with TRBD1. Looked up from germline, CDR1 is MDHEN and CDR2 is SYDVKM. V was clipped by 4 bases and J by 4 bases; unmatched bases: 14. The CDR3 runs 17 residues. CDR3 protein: CASSSPAAGTGVYGYTF. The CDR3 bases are TGTGCCAGCAGTTCCCCCGCCGCCGGGACAGGAGTCTATGGCTACACCTTC.

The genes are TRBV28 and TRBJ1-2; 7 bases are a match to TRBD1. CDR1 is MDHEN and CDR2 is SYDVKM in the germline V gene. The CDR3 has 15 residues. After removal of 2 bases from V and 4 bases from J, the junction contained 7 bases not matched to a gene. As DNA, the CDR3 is TGTGCCAGCAGTTTAGTGCAGGGGGGCTCCTATGGCTACACCTTC. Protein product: CASSLVQGGSYGYTF.

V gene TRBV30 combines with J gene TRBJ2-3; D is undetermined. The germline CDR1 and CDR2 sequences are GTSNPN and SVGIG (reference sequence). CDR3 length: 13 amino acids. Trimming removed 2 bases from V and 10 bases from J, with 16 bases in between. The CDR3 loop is CAWSTLQAWSQYF. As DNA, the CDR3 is TGTGCCTGGAGTACCCTCCAGGCCTGGTCGCAGTATTTT.

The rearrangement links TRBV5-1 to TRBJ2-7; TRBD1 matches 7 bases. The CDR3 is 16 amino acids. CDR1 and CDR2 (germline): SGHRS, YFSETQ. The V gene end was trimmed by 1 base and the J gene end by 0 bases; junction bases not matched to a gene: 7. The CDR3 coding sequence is TGCGCCAGCAGCTTGCGGACAGGAATGAACTCCTACGAGCAGTACTTC. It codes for CASSLRTGMNSYEQYF.

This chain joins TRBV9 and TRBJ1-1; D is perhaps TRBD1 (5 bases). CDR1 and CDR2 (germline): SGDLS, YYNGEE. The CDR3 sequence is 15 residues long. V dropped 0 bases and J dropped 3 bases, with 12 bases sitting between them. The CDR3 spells CASSVAQGWDTEAFF. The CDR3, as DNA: TGTGCCAGCAGCGTAGCTCAGGGCTGGGACACTGAAGCTTTCTTT.

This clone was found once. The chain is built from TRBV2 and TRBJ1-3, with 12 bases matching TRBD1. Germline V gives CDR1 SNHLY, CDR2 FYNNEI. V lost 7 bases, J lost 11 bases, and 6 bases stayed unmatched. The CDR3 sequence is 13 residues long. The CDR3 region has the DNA TGTGCCAGCACCGGGACAGGGGGCATTCCCATATATTTT. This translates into CASTGTGGIPIYF.

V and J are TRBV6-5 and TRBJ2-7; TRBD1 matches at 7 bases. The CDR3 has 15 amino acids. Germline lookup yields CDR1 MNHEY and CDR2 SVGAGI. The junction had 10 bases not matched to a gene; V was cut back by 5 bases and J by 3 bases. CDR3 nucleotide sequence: TGTGCCAGCAGTAGGACGACAGGGCCGAACTACGAGCAGTACTTC. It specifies CASSRTTGPNYEQYF.

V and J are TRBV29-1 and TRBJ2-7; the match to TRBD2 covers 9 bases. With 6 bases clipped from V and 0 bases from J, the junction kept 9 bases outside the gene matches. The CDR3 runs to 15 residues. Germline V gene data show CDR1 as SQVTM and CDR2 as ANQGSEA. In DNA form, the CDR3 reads TGCAGCGTGGTCGGGACTAGCAAGAGCTCCTACGAGCAGTACTTC. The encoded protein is CSVVGTSKSSYEQYF.

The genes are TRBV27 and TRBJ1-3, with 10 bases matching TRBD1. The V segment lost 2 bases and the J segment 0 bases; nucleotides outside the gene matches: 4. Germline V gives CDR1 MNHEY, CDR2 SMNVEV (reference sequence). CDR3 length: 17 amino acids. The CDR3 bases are TGTGCCAGCAGTTTACAGGGACAGGGGATCTCTGGAAACACCATATATTTT. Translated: CASSLQGQGISGNTIYF.

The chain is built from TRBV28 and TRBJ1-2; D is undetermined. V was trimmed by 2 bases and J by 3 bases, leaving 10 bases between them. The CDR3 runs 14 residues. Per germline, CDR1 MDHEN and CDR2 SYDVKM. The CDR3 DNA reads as TGTGCCAGCAGTTTAGGGTACGGATACTATGGCTACACCTTC. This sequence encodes CASSLGYGYYGYTF.

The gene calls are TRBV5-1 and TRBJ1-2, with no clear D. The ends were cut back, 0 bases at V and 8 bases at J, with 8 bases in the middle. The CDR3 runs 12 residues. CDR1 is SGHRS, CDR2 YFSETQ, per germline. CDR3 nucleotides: TGCGCCAGCAGCTTGGCGGGGTTCGGCTACACCTTC. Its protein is CASSLAGFGYTF.

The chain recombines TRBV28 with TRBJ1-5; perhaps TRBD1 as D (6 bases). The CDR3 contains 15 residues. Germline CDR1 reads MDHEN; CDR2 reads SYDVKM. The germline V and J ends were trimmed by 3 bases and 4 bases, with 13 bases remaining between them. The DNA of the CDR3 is TGTGCCAGCAGTTTTATACAGGGTGCGAATCAGCCCCAGCATTTT. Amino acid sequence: CASSFIQGANQPQHF.

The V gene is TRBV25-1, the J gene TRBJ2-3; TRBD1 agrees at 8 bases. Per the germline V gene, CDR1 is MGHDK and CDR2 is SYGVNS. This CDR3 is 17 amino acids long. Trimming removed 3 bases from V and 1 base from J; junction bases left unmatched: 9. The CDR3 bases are TGTGCCAGCAGTGACCTCGGACAGGGTACTCGCACAGATACGCAGTATTTT. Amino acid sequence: CASSDLGQGTRTDTQYF. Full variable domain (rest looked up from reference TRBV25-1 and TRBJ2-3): EADIYQTPRYLVIGTGKKITLECSQTMGHDKMYWYQQDPGMELHLIHYSYGVNSTEKGDLSSESTVSRIRTEHFPLTLESARPSHTSQYLCASSDLGQGTRTDTQYFGPGTRLTVL.

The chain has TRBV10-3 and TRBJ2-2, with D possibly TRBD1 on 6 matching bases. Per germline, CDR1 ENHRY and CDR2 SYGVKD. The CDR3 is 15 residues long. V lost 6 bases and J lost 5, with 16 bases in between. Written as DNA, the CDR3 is TGTGCCATCAGGGGGGCCCCGGGTGGAACCGGGGAGCTGTTTTTT. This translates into CAIRGAPGGTGELFF.

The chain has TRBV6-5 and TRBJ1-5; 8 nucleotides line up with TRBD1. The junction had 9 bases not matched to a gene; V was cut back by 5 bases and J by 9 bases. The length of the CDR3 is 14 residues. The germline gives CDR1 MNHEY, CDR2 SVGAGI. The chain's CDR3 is CASSLGQGSSPQHF. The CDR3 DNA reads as TGTGCCAGCAGTCTCGGACAGGGCTCCTCGCCCCAGCATTTT.

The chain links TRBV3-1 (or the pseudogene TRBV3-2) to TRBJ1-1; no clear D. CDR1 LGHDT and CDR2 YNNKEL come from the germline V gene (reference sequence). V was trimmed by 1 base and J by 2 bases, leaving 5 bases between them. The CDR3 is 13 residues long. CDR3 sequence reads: CASSQVINTEAFF. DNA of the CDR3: TGTGCCAGCAGCCAAGTGATTAACACTGAAGCTTTCTTT.

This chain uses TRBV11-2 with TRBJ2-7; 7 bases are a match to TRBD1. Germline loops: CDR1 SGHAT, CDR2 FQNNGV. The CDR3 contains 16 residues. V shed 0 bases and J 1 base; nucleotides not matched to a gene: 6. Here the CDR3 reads CASSLDEGGKSYEQYF. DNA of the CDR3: TGTGCCAGCAGCTTAGATGAAGGGGGCAAGTCCTACGAGCAGTACTTC.

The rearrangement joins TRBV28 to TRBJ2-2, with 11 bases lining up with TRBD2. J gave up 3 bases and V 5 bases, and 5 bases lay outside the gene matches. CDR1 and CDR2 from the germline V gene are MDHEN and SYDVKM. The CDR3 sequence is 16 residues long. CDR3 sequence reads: CASSQTSGMDTGELFF. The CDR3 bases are TGTGCCAGCAGTCAGACTAGCGGGATGGACACCGGGGAGCTGTTTTTT.

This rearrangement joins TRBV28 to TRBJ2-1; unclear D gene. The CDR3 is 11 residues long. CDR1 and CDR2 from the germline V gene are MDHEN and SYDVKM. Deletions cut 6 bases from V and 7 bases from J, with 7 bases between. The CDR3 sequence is CASSNVNEQFF. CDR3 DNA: TGTGCCAGCAGCAATGTTAATGAGCAGTTCTTC.

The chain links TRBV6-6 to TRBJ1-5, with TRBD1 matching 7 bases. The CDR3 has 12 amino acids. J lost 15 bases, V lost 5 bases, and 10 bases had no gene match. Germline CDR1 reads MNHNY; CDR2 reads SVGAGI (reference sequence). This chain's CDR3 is CASSQSNNRGHF. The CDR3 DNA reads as TGTGCCAGCAGTCAATCCAACAACAGGGGGCATTTT.

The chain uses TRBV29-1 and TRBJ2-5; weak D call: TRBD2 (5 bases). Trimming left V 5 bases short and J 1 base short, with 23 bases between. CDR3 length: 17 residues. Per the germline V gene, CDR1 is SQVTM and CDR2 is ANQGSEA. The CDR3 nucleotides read TGCAGCGTTAAAGCCCCGTTACGGGGAACAGTCCAAGAGACCCAGTACTTC. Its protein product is CSVKAPLRGTVQETQYF.

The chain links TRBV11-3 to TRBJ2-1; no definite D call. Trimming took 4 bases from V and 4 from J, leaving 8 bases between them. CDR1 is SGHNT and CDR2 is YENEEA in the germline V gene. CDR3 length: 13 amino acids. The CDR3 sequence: CASSSGPYNEQFF. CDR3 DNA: TGTGCCAGCAGCTCCGGACCTTACAATGAGCAGTTCTTC.